This T cell receptor beta chain was identified during a study of graft-versus-host responses after intestinal transplantation. In the study overall: Anti-thymocyte globulin served as induction for all recipients, who then took tacrolimus and steroids for about three years.

V lost 1 base, J lost 1 base, and 7 bases lay in between. This CDR3 region has 15 residues. Germline V gene lookup returns CDR1 SGHAT and CDR2 FQNNGV. As to this clone: Its antigen is not identified.

The assay was immunoSEQ multiplex PCR, and TCRdb's table has in-frame clones only and misses some. This sample yields tens of thousands of clones, of which approximately 95% are seen a single time; approximately 0.53% belongs to the top ten. The chain links TRBV11-2 to TRBJ2-2; D remains unclear. This TCR was recovered from a human donor who was the organ donor for an intestinal transplant. The sequenced sample was unstimulated CD8+ T cells sorted from spleen or lymph node cells, obtained before transplant. In DNA form, the CDR3 reads TGTGCCAGCAGCTTAGCTCCGGGGAACACCGGGGAGCTGTTTTTT. The encoded protein is CASSLAPGNTGELFF.